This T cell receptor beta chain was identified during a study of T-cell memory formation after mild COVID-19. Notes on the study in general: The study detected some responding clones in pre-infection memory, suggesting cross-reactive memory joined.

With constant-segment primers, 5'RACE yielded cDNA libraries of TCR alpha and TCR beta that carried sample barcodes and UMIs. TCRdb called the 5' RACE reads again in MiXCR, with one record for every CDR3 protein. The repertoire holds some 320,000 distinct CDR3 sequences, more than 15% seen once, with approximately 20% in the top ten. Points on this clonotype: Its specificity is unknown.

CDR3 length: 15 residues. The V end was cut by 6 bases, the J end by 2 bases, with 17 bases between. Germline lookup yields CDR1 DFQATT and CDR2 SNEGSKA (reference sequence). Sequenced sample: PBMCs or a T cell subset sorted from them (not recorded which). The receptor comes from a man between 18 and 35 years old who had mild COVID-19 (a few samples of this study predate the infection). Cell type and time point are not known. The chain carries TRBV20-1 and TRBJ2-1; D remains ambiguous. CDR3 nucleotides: TGCAGTGCCCTAGGCCCTCTATCACCCTACAATGAGCAGTTCTTC. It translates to CSALGPLSPYNEQFF.